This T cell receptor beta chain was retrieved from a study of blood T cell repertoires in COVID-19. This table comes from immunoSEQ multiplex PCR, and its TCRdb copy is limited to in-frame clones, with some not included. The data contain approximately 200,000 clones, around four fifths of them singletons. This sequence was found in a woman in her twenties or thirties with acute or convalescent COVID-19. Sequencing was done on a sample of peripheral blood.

The CDR3 loop reads CASSRTPGSGELFF. CDR3 coding DNA: TGTGCCAGCAGCCGCACCCCAGGGTCCGGGGAGCTGTTTTTT. The chain recombines TRBV7-3 with TRBJ2-2; a possible D gene is TRBD1 (5 bases). V dropped 5 bases and J dropped 6 bases, with 13 bases sitting between them. The CDR3 has 14 residues. Germline V gene data show CDR1 as SGHTA and CDR2 as FQGTGA.